This is a list of T cell receptor beta chains from one sample in a study of T cell repertoires in cytomegalovirus infection. TCRdb recomputed calls from the reads with MiXCR, one row per CDR3 protein. This table holds around 120,000 distinct CDR3 sequences, 8.8% found once. Sequencing was carried out using PBMCs. Every receptor here comes from a human donor in good health (CMV status not recorded). Some clones in this sample may be carry-over from other donors' samples. Each CDR3 is given with its conserved first and last residue. D genes are given only for firm matches. Expanded clones get a size class; other rows say once, few or many, or leave the size out.

>TRBD1|TRBJ2-4|TRBV6-5|many
TGTGCCAGCAGTTACACCGGACAGGGTCGGAACATTCAGTACTTC
CASSYTGQGRNIQYF
>.|TRBJ2-3|TRBV2|.
TGTGCCAGCACCCGGGCCCTACAGACGGTAAATACGCAGTATTTT
CASTRALQTVNTQYF
>.|TRBJ2-3|TRBV25-1|many
TGTGCCAGCAGTGAAGGCAGGGTCCTGTCCCCCACTAGCACAGATACGCAGTATTTT
CASSEGRVLSPTSTDTQYF
>.|TRBJ2-3|TRBV20-1|few
TGCAGTGCTAGGGATCCGGGACGGAGCACAGATACGCAGTATTTT
CSARDPGRSTDTQYF
>TRBD2|TRBJ2-1|TRBV20-1|few
TGCAGTGCTGGCCGGTCTAGCGGGGGACTATACAATGAGCAGTTCTTC
CSAGRSSGGLYNEQFF
>.|TRBJ1-5|TRBV5-1|many
TGCGCCAGCAGCTTGGATGGGGTCGGTCAGCCCCAGCATTTT
CASSLDGVGQPQHF
>.|TRBJ2-6|TRBV6-2/TRBV6-3|many
TGTGCCAGCAGTCCGAGTGGGGCTGGGGCCAACGTCCTGACTTTC
CASSPSGAGANVLTF
>.|TRBJ1-6|TRBV7-9|many
TGTGCCAGCAGCGCCGACAGGCAGTCACCCCTCCACTTT
CASSADRQSPLHF
>.|TRBJ2-7|TRBV18|.
TGTGCCAGCTCAGCGTATGGTGGGACGGACATCTCCTACGAGCAGTACTTC
CASSAYGGTDISYEQYF
>.|TRBJ1-6|TRBV9|.
TGTGCCAGCAGCGCCAGACCTGATTCACCCCTCCACTTT
CASSARPDSPLHF
>.|TRBJ2-6|TRBV19|many
TGTGCCAGTGGGGTCTCTGGGGCCAACGTCCTGACTTTC
CASGVSGANVLTF
>.|TRBJ1-2|TRBV15|few
TGTGCCACCTCCCCGGCGGTTAACTATGGCTACACCTTC
CATSPAVNYGYTF
>.|TRBJ1-1|TRBV25-1|many
TGTGCCAGCAGTGAATACGGGGATTTGGCTGAAGCTTTCTTT
CASSEYGDLAEAFF
>TRBD2|TRBJ2-7|TRBV20-1|.
TGCAGTGCTAGGTTTGCGGGGGGGCCCTCCTACGAGCAGTACTTC
CSARFAGGPSYEQYF
>.|TRBJ1-3|TRBV11-2|many
TGTGCCAGCAGCACCCTAGGGGGGAACTCTGGAAACACCATATATTTT
CASSTLGGNSGNTIYF
>TRBD2|TRBJ2-7|TRBV14|few
TGTGCCAGCAGCCAAGATCGGGCCCTAGCGGGGGTTGTCGAGCAGTACTTC
CASSQDRALAGVVEQYF
>.|TRBJ2-2|TRBV2|.
TGTGCCAGTCGGCGCGGGACAACGAACACCGGGGAGCTGTTTTTT
CASRRGTTNTGELFF
>TRBD1|TRBJ2-7|TRBV5-1|many
TGCGCCAGCAGCTTGGTCCCAGGGGGCAACTACGAGCAGTACTTC
CASSLVPGGNYEQYF
>.|TRBJ2-1|TRBV19|many
TGTGCCAGTAGTTTCCTAGCTATCAATGAGCAGTTCTTC
CASSFLAINEQFF
>.|TRBJ1-5|TRBV2|.
TGTGCCAGCAGTGAAGGGTCGGGCAGTTATAGCAATCAGCCCCAGCATTTT
CASSEGSGSYSNQPQHF
>.|TRBJ2-1|TRBV6-2/TRBV6-3|few
TGTGCCAGCACCCGAGGACAGGGAGGGGACAATGAGCAGTTCTTC
CASTRGQGGDNEQFF
>.|TRBJ2-7|TRBV7-9|.
TGTGCCAGCAGCTTAGACGGTAAATCCTACGAGCAGTACTTC
CASSLDGKSYEQYF
>TRBD1|TRBJ1-2|TRBV6-8|.
TGTGCCAGCAGTTACAACAGGGGGGACGGCTACACCTTC
CASSYNRGDGYTF
>TRBD2|TRBJ2-1|TRBV2|many
TGTGCCAGCAGCTTTCCGGGACTAGGGAGCTCCTACAATGAGCAGTTCTTC
CASSFPGLGSSYNEQFF
>.|TRBJ1-1|TRBV7-3|many
TGTGCCAGCAGCCGTGGGGGGGACCCCGGGGGAGCTTTCTTT
CASSRGGDPGGAFF
>.|TRBJ1-1|TRBV4-1|many
TGCGCCAGCAGCCAAGCCAGGACTGGCACTGAAGCTTTCTTT
CASSQARTGTEAFF
>TRBD2|TRBJ2-1|TRBV29-1|many
TGCAGCGTCCGGACTAGCGTTCGGTATGAGCAGTTCTTC
CSVRTSVRYEQFF
>.|TRBJ1-3|TRBV7-2|many
TGTGCCAGCAGACTTACAGTCGGAAACACCATATATTTT
CASRLTVGNTIYF
>.|TRBJ1-6|TRBV7-9|many
TGTGCCAGCAGCTTAGAGCTCTATAATTCACCCCTCCACTTT
CASSLELYNSPLHF
>.|TRBJ2-7|TRBV23-1|few
TGCGCCAGCAGCCAGGGTGGCGGATACGAGCAGTACTTC
CASSQGGGYEQYF
>.|TRBJ1-5|TRBV14|.
TGTGCCAGCAGCGTGGGGATCCATCAGCCCCAGCATTTT
CASSVGIHQPQHF
>.|TRBJ2-1|TRBV5-8|many
TGTGCCAGCAGTTTAGCGACTCTTGGGTGGAATGAGCAGTTCTTC
CASSLATLGWNEQFF
>TRBD1|TRBJ1-2|TRBV29-1|.
TGCAGCGCGCCGGGACAGGGTTATGGCTACACCTTC
CSAPGQGYGYTF
>.|TRBJ2-1|TRBV19|many
TGTGCCAGTAGTATTAAGGCCGACAGAGAGCAGTTCTTC
CASSIKADREQFF
>.|TRBJ1-2|TRBV28|many
TGTGCCAGCAGTTTACGGACGGGGAGAAGCTATGGCTACACCTTC
CASSLRTGRSYGYTF
>.|TRBJ1-4|TRBV5-6|many
TGTGCCAGCAGCGTACCGGGGCGGAATGAAAAACTGTTTTTT
CASSVPGRNEKLFF
>TRBD1|TRBJ2-7|TRBV28|many
TGTGCCAGCAGTTCCGTGGGACAGGGCATCCCCTACGAGCAGTACTTC
CASSSVGQGIPYEQYF
>.|TRBJ2-7|TRBV20-1|few
TGCAGTGCTCCAAAATCGAGCTCCTACGAGCAGTACTTC
CSAPKSSSYEQYF
>TRBD2|TRBJ2-5|TRBV5-4|many
TGTGCCAGCAGCTTGGGCGGGGGAAGCCAAGAGACCCAGTACTTC
CASSLGGGSQETQYF
>.|TRBJ2-5|TRBV30|few
TGTGCCTGGAACTCAGGGATGGAGACCCAGTACTTC
CAWNSGMETQYF
>.|TRBJ2-2|TRBV12-3/TRBV12-4|.
TGTGCCAGCAGGCCCGAGGGTGGGCCCGGGGAGCTGTTTTTT
CASRPEGGPGELFF
>.|TRBJ1-1|TRBV28|many
TGTGCCAGCAGTTTATTGAGCTCTGAAGCTTTCTTT
CASSLLSSEAFF
>.|TRBJ1-4|TRBV9|.
TGTGCCAGCAGCGGATGGCCGGGGGCGGATAATGAAAAACTGTTTTTT
CASSGWPGADNEKLFF
>.|TRBJ2-1|TRBV20-1|.
TGCAGTGCTAGAGATCGATCTAGATACAATGAGCAGTTCTTC
CSARDRSRYNEQFF
>.|TRBJ2-7|TRBV20-1|many
TGCAGTGCTAGAGGGATAGCCACCTACGAGCAGTACTTC
CSARGIATYEQYF